This T cell receptor (beta chain) was captured in a study of identical twins. cDNA molecules carried unique molecular identifiers, and template switching added a universal primer site. A single record per CDR3 protein comes from TCRdb applying MiXCR to the 5' RACE reads. The table has approximately 890,000 distinct CDR3 sequences, around 12% seen once; the top ten hold 1.5% to 2%. This clonotype has only a few counts. The antigen is unknown. Study-level points and caveats: Findings came from cross-sectional statistics, without long-term follow-up of donors.

V was clipped by 4 bases and J by 9 bases, with 17 bases between them. The CDR3 runs 14 residues. Germline CDR1 and CDR2: SGDLS and YYNGEE. The same sample was also used in a study of yellow fever vaccine responses in identical twins. That investigation notes: Vaccine-induced T cell responses in twins were reportedly observed to appear partly convergent, partly personalized.

Sequences were obtained from PBMCs. The TCR originated in a woman between 18 and 29 years old in good health. The chain uses TRBV9 and TRBJ1-5; D might be TRBD1 (6 bases). CDR3 region: CASSRGGAVGPQHF. The CDR3 nucleotides read TGTGCCAGCAGCCGAGGGGGAGCCGTAGGGCCCCAGCATTTT.